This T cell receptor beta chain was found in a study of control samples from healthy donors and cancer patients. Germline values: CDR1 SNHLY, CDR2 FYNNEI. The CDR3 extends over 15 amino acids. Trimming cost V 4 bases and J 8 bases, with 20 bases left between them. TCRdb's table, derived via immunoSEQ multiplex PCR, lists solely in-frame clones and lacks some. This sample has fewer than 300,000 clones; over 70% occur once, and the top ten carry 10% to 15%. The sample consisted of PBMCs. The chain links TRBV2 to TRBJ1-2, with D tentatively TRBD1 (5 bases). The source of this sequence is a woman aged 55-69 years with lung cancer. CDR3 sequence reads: CASSVQQAFNRGYTF. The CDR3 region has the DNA TGTGCCAGCAGTGTACAACAGGCCTTTAACAGGGGCTACACCTTC.